These T cell receptor beta chains were read from a single sample in a study of T cells in localized non-small cell lung cancer. The protocol was immunoSEQ multiplex PCR, while the TCRdb copy is restricted to in-frame clones and leaves out a portion. The repertoire consists of around 50,000 clones, with around 83% occurring once and the leading ten covering 2% to 3%. This material consisted of PBMCs, taken before any cancer treatment. These receptor sequences come from a man aged 35-75 years with stage II lung adenocarcinoma. Each CDR3 is given with its conserved first and last residue. Each record gives: V gene, D gene, clone size, J gene, CDR3 DNA, CDR3 protein. D genes are given only for firm matches. Part of the rows lack a size; the others show once, few, many or a class for expanded clones.

>TRBV6-5|NA|once|TRBJ2-1
TGTGCCAGCAGACAGGACACTTTAGCCTACAATGAGCAGTTCTTC
CASRQDTLAYNEQFF
>TRBV19|NA|NA|TRBJ1-1
TGTGCCAGTAGGAACAGAGAAGCTTTCTTT
CASRNREAFF
>TRBV6-1|NA|NA|TRBJ2-3
TGTGCCAGCACCTATAGCGGCCAGAGCACAGATACGCAGTATTTT
CASTYSGQSTDTQYF
>TRBV4-1|TRBD1|NA|TRBJ1-2
TGCGCCAGCAGCCCCACAGGGGCGAACTATGGCTACACCTTC
CASSPTGANYGYTF
>TRBV19|NA|once|TRBJ2-2
TGTGCCAGTAGTCTGGGCGGAGGGACCGGGGAGCTGTTTTTT
CASSLGGGTGELFF
>TRBV5-1|NA|NA|TRBJ1-2
TGCGCCAGCAGCTCCACGGCAGGGGACTATGGCTACACCTTC
CASSSTAGDYGYTF
>TRBV7-3|TRBD1|NA|TRBJ2-5
TGTGCCAGCAGCTTCGGACAGGGATCGTCGGAGACCCAGTACTTC
CASSFGQGSSETQYF
>TRBV23-1|TRBD2|NA|TRBJ2-5
TGCGCCAGCCCCGAGAGTAGCGGGGGCGAAAGGGGAGAGACCCAGTACTTC
CASPESSGGERGETQYF
>TRBV11-2|TRBD1|NA|TRBJ1-3
TGTGCCAGCAGATACGGGACAGCTTACTTCTCTGGAAACACCATATATTTT
CASRYGTAYFSGNTIYF
>TRBV5-4|NA|NA|TRBJ2-5
TGTGCCAGCAGCTCTAGACTGCCAGAGACCCAGTACTTC
CASSSRLPETQYF
>TRBV18|TRBD1|NA|TRBJ1-5
TGTGCCAGCTCACCCGGGACAGGGAGAAATCAGCCCCAGCATTTT
CASSPGTGRNQPQHF
>TRBV6-6|NA|NA|TRBJ2-5
TGTGCCAGTGCTCCAGGGATTGGGGGAGAGACCCAGTACTTC
CASAPGIGGETQYF
>TRBV27|TRBD1|NA|TRBJ1-6
TGTGCCAGCAGTTTATCAGACTGGGGGACAGGCTATTCACCCCTCCACTTT
CASSLSDWGTGYSPLHF
>TRBV29-1|NA|NA|TRBJ2-2
TGCAGCACCACGTTTAACACCGGGGAGCTGTTTTTT
CSTTFNTGELFF
>TRBV10-3|NA|NA|TRBJ1-6
TGTGCCATCAAGGAAGCGGGGGCCGGTTCACCCCTCCACTTT
CAIKEAGAGSPLHF
>TRBV9|NA|few|TRBJ1-2
TGTGCCAGCAGCCCCCGGGCTACCTCTAACTATGGCTACACCTTC
CASSPRATSNYGYTF
>TRBV15|TRBD1|NA|TRBJ2-1
TGTGCCACCTCAGGGATAGGGGGCGCCTTCAATGAGCAGTTCTTC
CATSGIGGAFNEQFF
>TRBV12-5|NA|NA|TRBJ1-1
TGTGCTAGTGTCCGAGGGGCAGAGGAGACTGAAGCTTTCTTT
CASVRGAEETEAFF
>TRBV6-1|NA|NA|TRBJ2-1
TGTGCCAGCAGTGAAGGGGCGGGGGCCTTAGAATATGGGCAGTTCTTC
CASSEGAGALEYGQFF
>TRBV2|NA|few|TRBJ1-2
TGTGCCAGGAGGCAGGGGCCGAGTCTTGGCTACACCTTC
CARRQGPSLGYTF
>TRBV29-1|TRBD1|NA|TRBJ1-4
TGCAGCGCGGGACAGAATAATGAAAAACTGTTTTTT
CSAGQNNEKLFF
>TRBV19|NA|NA|TRBJ1-1
TGTGCCACCAAAATTAGCGACAACGTTGAAGCTTTCTTT
CATKISDNVEAFF
>TRBV7-9|TRBD2|NA|TRBJ2-1
TGTGCCAGCAACGAAGGGACTAGCGGGGGGGTGGAGGAGCAGTTCTTC
CASNEGTSGGVEEQFF
>TRBV28|NA|NA|TRBJ1-5
TGTGCCAGCAGCTCCGGGGGCGGCAATCAGCCCCAGCATTTT
CASSSGGGNQPQHF
>TRBV27|NA|NA|TRBJ1-1
TGTGCCAGCAGCCGCGATGGGGGATTCACTGAAGCTTTCTTT
CASSRDGGFTEAFF
>TRBV15|NA|few|TRBJ2-5
TGTGCCACCAGCAGGGCACTAGCTTCGGGAGAGACCCAGTACTTC
CATSRALASGETQYF
>TRBV4-1|TRBD2|NA|TRBJ2-5
TGCGCCAGCAGCCAAGTCGAATGGGGTAGCGGGGGGGCCCGGGAGACCCAGTACTTC
CASSQVEWGSGGARETQYF
>TRBV19|NA|NA|TRBJ1-3
TGTGCCTCCCAGGGAGGGAGCTCTGGAAACACCATATATTTT
CASQGGSSGNTIYF
>TRBV19|NA|NA|TRBJ2-3
TGTGCCAGTAAAGTCGGGGCAGGGACGACAGATACGCAGTATTTT
CASKVGAGTTDTQYF
>TRBV29-1|NA|NA|TRBJ1-1
TGCAGCGTTGATTGGGGGGCAAACACTGAAGCTTTCTTT
CSVDWGANTEAFF